In its sample, the clone carrying this T cell receptor beta chain was seen a few times. Its antigen is unidentified. This record comes from a study of T cell repertoires in cytomegalovirus infection. Study information: Evidence of both CMV infection and a matching HLA type came from public TCR beta signatures. Study conclusions and caveats: Cumulative frequency (of public TCR beta family members) identified carriers of CMV plus the relevant HLA. Dominating the ex vivo response were HLA-C-restricted CMV-specific TCR beta clonotypes.

TCRdb passed the reads through MiXCR, listing each CDR3 protein once. The sample includes about 740,000 distinct CDR3 sequences, less than 40% of them seen just once. This CDR3 comprises 17 residues. J gave up 4 bases and V 5 bases, and 8 bases lay outside the gene matches. CDR1 and CDR2 from the germline V gene are KGHDR and SFDVKD. Sequencing was performed on PBMCs. V is TRBV24-1 and J is TRBJ2-1, with 12 nucleotides matching TRBD2. The TCR sequence derives from a human donor in good health (CMV status not recorded). Some clones in this sample may be carry-over from other donors' samples. DNA of the CDR3: TGTGCCACCAGTGCGCTAGCGGGAGGGCCCGAGTACAATGAGCAGTTCTTC. Amino acids: CATSALAGGPEYNEQFF.